The present T cell receptor (beta chain) was sequenced within a study of cytomegalovirus exposure and HLA in healthy donors (dated by TCRdb to 2016 to 2017). About the investigation overall: In an earlier analysis of about 560 of the donors, 250 to 350 Gb of sequence data and some 100 million unique TCR beta sequences from 180 million or so T cells were reported. Roughly 300 gigabases of sequencing data and around 85 million unique TCR sequences made up an early release that covered over 550 HLA-typed donors. Among the 398 genotyped donors, approximately 77% belonged to the genetic ancestry cluster associated with self-reported Caucasian donors. The aim of the study was to test whether cataloging public T cell receptors could identify signatures of past pathogen exposure. Using immunosequencing, the study profiled T cell repertoires from fewer than 700 subjects and related those repertoires to cytomegalovirus serostatus. In addition to the first cohort of hundreds of subjects, a separate validation cohort of around 110 different subjects was used. To predict cytomegalovirus infection status, the study brought together high-throughput TCR immunosequencing, statistical association of individual TCRs with disease status, and machine learning. In a later analysis, previously published TCR beta repertoires from several hundred donors were re-analyzed and high-resolution HLA genotyping was added so that TCR occurrence patterns could be studied. The later analysis used no new phenotypic data to find candidate immune exposures, relying instead on TCR beta sequences and their occurrence across donors. To decide whether each TCR beta V gene segment behaved as functional or pseudogenic, an earlier analysis of approximately 620 of the donors relied on high-throughput TCR beta sequencing. Donor age, sex, ethnicity and CMV serostatus were collected together with the repertoire data. Genome-wide SNP genotypes for about 65% of the roughly 670 donors were used in a later genetic analysis, which treated that subset as a discovery cohort. Every repertoire in the discovery cohort had been generated on one and the same sequencing platform. Class I and class II HLA loci were covered by the typing at four-digit resolution. The number of donors typed differed by locus, with about 629-640 for A, B, C, DRB1 and DQB1, 522 for DQA1, under 610 for DPA1, and over 400 for DPB1. Because of strong linkage in the cohort, roughly five DR-DQ haplotypes were treated as single units for association and clustering. Across approximately 400 genotyped donors of the cohort, an average of about 200,000 unique TCR beta nucleotide sequences per donor were sequenced, and approximately 17% of those sequences were non-productive. General conclusions and limits of the study: HLA typing was unavailable for some donors at each locus, so association tests used only the typed subset. At a false discovery rate of 0.05, a later analysis linked 16,000 or so TCR beta sequences to specific HLA alleles. In a later analysis, the rate of TCR association differed among HLA loci, with DRB1 alleles having the most associated TCRs and HLA-C alleles having the fewest. In the study, roughly 160 TCR beta chains were listed as associated with cytomegalovirus. In a later analysis, HLA-associated TCR beta chains showed more clonal expansion and lower generation probabilities than non-associated chains that were equally common. The presence/absence analyses assumed that sequencing depth was roughly uniform across donors, and that assumption may not be true. Immune exposure information for the cohort was limited to CMV serostatus. Strong co-occurrence of HLA alleles, especially DR and DQ, made assigning TCR associations to individual alleles difficult. The sequencing pipeline was judged likely to have produced a cluster of highly shared sequence variants as a technical artifact. The classifier was reported to diagnose cytomegalovirus status with high specificity and sensitivity in both the original cohort and the validation cohort. About 17 rarely observed V segments, including chromosome 9 orphons, were excluded from the earlier analysis of approximately 600 of the donors because counts were too low. The authors suggested that the approach could potentially be extended to other disease states and immunological phenotypes. According to a later analysis, most CMV-associated TCR beta chains appeared to be HLA-restricted, and the HLA associations seemed to be driven largely by CMV exposure. Most TCR sequences were observed very rarely across donors, whereas some public TCRs were present in many individuals. Compared with the roughly 600-donor mean, donors in an Asian-associated ancestry cluster had fewer N-insertions in productive TCRs, according to a later genetic analysis. The cohort was sequenced for TCR beta chains only, and without alpha or paired-chain data the features that could be detected were limited. Some IMGT-functional V segments, including TRBV6-2 and TRBV6-3, could not be told apart with the 87-base-pair reads, so those segments were excluded. A later genetic analysis associated a missense DCLRE1C variant with V-gene and J-gene trimming of TCR beta chains, and an independent cohort replicated the association. A later analysis reported that several top co-occurrence clusters appeared linked to parvovirus B19, influenza, CMV and Epstein-Barr virus. Linkage disequilibrium might explain the correlated functional status among segregating V segments, but an unknown experimental factor could not be excluded. A further reported finding was that TCR beta sequences accurately predicted the HLA-A and HLA-B alleles for most subjects in the first cohort. In an earlier analysis of some 500 of the donors, most TCR beta V segments were observed in productive rearrangements about 90% or about 30% of the time, broadly matching IMGT annotations. A few of the identified cytomegalovirus-associated TCR beta chains were confirmed in vitro to be specific for cytomegalovirus antigens.

The cohort consisted of 600 to 700 healthy bone marrow donors. At the time of sampling, every cohort member was nominally healthy, though immune exposures that went unrecorded were likely present. The donor tested CMV seronegative, placing the donor among the 350 or so seronegative members of the cohort. Each donor provided a peripheral blood sample, and peripheral blood mononuclear cells were used for TCR beta sequencing. The Qiagen DNeasy Blood Extraction Kit was used to extract genomic DNA from the blood cell samples. About this clone: The antigen it recognizes is unknown. Its ends do not fully match the called genes, so a read error is possible. Other DNA sequences from this sample encode an identical CDR3 as well.

CDR1 LNHNV and CDR2 YYDKDF were looked up in the germline V gene (reference sequence). Counted from cysteine to phenylalanine, this CDR3 has 13 amino acids. Left in the record is the CDR3 DNA by itself, 39 bases read in frame from the first base. Library prep was done by the immunoSEQ multiplex PCR assay. For the multiplex PCR, a mixture combining 60 forward primers for TCR Vbeta segments and 13 reverse primers for TCR Jbeta segments was used. A multiplex PCR assay on genomic DNA amplified the CDR3 region of rearranged TCR beta genes. Amplified TCR beta libraries were sequenced as 87-base-pair reads on the Illumina HiSeq System. For the original study's pipeline: In a later analysis, tens of millions of unique TCR beta chains were counted across the 650 to 750 repertoires, and approximately 9.9 million of these chains were shared by at least two donors. Raw reads were error-corrected and collapsed into unique sequences with a nearest-neighbor algorithm that merged closely related sequences to remove PCR and sequencing errors. V, D and J gene segments were assigned by aligning CDR3 sequences to IMGT reference sequences. Each retained sequence needed at least a six-nucleotide match to both a V gene segment and a J gene segment. A rearrangement was called productive if the CDR3 had no stop codons and remained in frame with V and J, and every other rearrangement was called non-productive. CDR3 was defined by IMGT convention, running from the second conserved V-encoded cysteine to the conserved J-encoded phenylalanine. The earlier analysis of some 580 of the donors excluded any sequence lacking an unambiguous match to a single V gene segment. An earlier analysis of fewer than 650 of the donors classified V segments as functional when productive rearrangements were above 56.7% and as segregating when the standard deviation between donors was above 5%. To diagnose cytomegalovirus status from the catalog of TCR beta chain sequences, a statistical classification framework was built. In a later analysis, V and J genes were assigned by comparing TCR nucleotide sequences against IMGT/GENE-DB human TR gene sequences. In a later analysis, CDR3 sequences and most-parsimonious VDJ recombination scenarios were assigned using the TCRdist pipeline. In a later analysis, each TCR beta chain was defined by its CDR3 amino acid sequence together with its V-gene family, and reads without a unique V-gene family were excluded. As a way to deal with suspected cross-contamination and a sequencing artifact, a later analysis dropped 450 to 700 nucleotide sequences that were highly shared and had low generation probability. A later analysis calculated a clonal expansion index for each public chain from normalized within-repertoire ranks of inferred template counts. In a later analysis, generation probabilities were computed using a VDJ recombination model fitted to out-of-frame rearrangements, and the results were checked against IGoR. In a later analysis, TCR-TCR, TCR-HLA and TCR-CMV co-occurrence was scored with hypergeometric tests, and a repertoire-size bias correction was applied to TCR pairs. To estimate false discovery rates, a later analysis permuted the HLA or CMV assignments 20 times. In a later analysis, co-occurring TCRs were grouped using DBSCAN, and TCRdist sequence similarity was added for clustering within HLA-allele-positive subsets. Repertoires with fewer than 30,000 or more than 120,000 public chains, plus five repertoires with anomalous nucleotide sharing, were excluded from co-occurrence clustering. Here the immuneACCESS table is served through TCRdb, limited to in-frame sequences with V and J called. Missing clones are a known gap in these copies; in checked studies unresolved V genes cover under half, and the rest lacks a known reason. V, J and clone size were drawn from that table, and D and trimming were deduced from the DNA. Within this sample are 120,000 or so clones, with 79% of them counted one time only. The ten top clones hold approximately 2% of the sample.

The chain links TRBV15 with TRBJ2-5, with the D gene too uncertain to name. This clonotype was sampled from a man between 18 and 35 years old in good health and CMV-seronegative. The sample was PBMCs. The CDR3 region: CATSRVTGETQYF. The DNA reads as follows: TGCGCCACCAGCAGAGTGACCGGGGAGACCCAGTACTTC.